This passage covers 9 T cell receptor beta chains from one sample sequenced in a study of shared clonotypes between healthy human individuals (dated by TCRdb to the early 2020s). The library was built by means of the immunoSEQ multiplex PCR assay. TCRdb obtained this table from immuneACCESS and retained in-frame rearrangements with V and J assigned. These tables miss some clones; where compared with another copy, unresolved V genes account for less than half of the shortfall, and the remainder is unexplained. In all, the sample holds about 2,100,000 clones, and under 95% of those were seen once. More than 1.5% of the sample comes from the top ten. For the CD8 naive samples, CD45RO-negative cells were positively selected for CCR7, yielding a CD45RA+CCR7+ population from which TemRA cells were excluded. The specimen was naive CD8+ T cells from PBMCs. The sample's cell subset or site label, decoded: CD45RA+CCR7+. The origin of the receptors is a man aged 18 to 29 in good health. Some clones in this sample may be carry-over from other donors' samples.

The chain uses TRBV4-3 and TRBJ1-4; no clear D. This CDR3 contains 17 residues. Per germline, CDR1 LGHNA and CDR2 YSLEER. The ends were cut back, 0 bases at V and 4 bases at J, with 15 bases in the middle. The CDR3 coding sequence is TGCGCCAGCAGCCAAGATCTATCAAGGGAGCGTAATGAAAAACTGTTTTTT. It is translated as CASSQDLSRERNEKLFF.

The V and J genes are TRBV4-1 and TRBJ2-7; 11 nucleotides agree with TRBD1. Germline CDR1 MGHRA, CDR2 YSYEKL. The CDR3 is made up of 15 amino acids. Trimming removed 3 bases from V and 7 bases from J; junction bases left unmatched: 8. CDR3 region: CASSHTGQGAGEQYF. The CDR3 bases are TGCGCCAGCAGCCACACCGGACAGGGGGCTGGTGAGCAGTACTTC.

This clone has a single count. The chain recombines TRBV7-8 with TRBJ1-3, with a tentative D call TRBD1 (5 bases). Germline CDR1 and CDR2: SGHVS and FQNEAQ. The V end lost 0 bases, the J end lost 0 bases, and 21 bases lay between the germline ends. CDR3 size: 20 residues. CDR3 sequence reads: CASSLAPDTEPFTSGNTIYF. The CDR3 bases are TGTGCCAGCAGCTTAGCCCCGGACACAGAGCCATTTACCTCTGGAAACACCATATATTTT.

DNA for the CDR3: TGTGCCAGCAGCTCCGACCGGGACAGGGGATCGAGACTGTTTTTT. It is translated as CASSSDRDRGSRLFF. J is TRBJ1-4 and V is TRBV7-9, with 10 bases that match TRBD1. The germline gives CDR1 SEHNR, CDR2 FQNEAQ (reference sequence). The V segment lost 4 bases and the J segment 13 bases; nucleotides outside the gene matches: 12. The CDR3 totals 15 residues.

The rearrangement links TRBV2 to TRBJ2-7; 14 bases are a match to TRBD2. V was clipped by 2 bases and J by 1 base; unmatched bases: 7. Germline values: CDR1 SNHLY, CDR2 FYNNEI. The CDR3 has 18 residues. CDR3 coding DNA: TGTGCCAGCAGTGAACGGACTAGCGGGGGGATAGTGTCCTACGAGCAGTACTTC. Translated: CASSERTSGGIVSYEQYF.

A remark on this clone: The same CDR3 also results from other DNA sequences found in this sample. This chain uses TRBV27 with TRBJ2-7; no clear D gene. The CDR3 runs to 12 residues. Trimming took off 3 bases at V and 4 bases at J, with 7 bases between the two ends. Germline assignment: CDR1 MNHEY and CDR2 SMNVEV (reference sequence). The CDR3 DNA follows: TGTGCCAGCAGTTTTGACACGTACGAGCAGTACTTC. Translating it yields CASSFDTYEQYF.

The count of this clone is one. The chain is built from TRBV7-9 and TRBJ2-6, with 10 bases lining up with TRBD1. In germline, CDR1 is SEHNR, CDR2 FQNEAQ (reference sequence). The CDR3 spans 18 residues. V dropped 3 bases and J dropped 1; count of bases not matched to a gene: 6. DNA of the CDR3: TGTGCCAGCAGCTTGTTTGGGACAGGGGCGTCTGGGGCCAACGTCCTGACTTTC. Translated: CASSLFGTGASGANVLTF. Combining the CDR3 with reference TRBV7-9 and TRBJ2-6 gives the whole variable domain DTGVSQNPRHKITKRGQNVTFRCDPISEHNRLYWYRQTLGQGPEFLTYFQNEAQLEKSRLLSDRFSAERPKGSFSTLEIQRTEQGDSAMYLCASSLFGTGASGANVLTFGAGSRLTVL.

This chain joins TRBV19 and TRBJ1-5; D might be TRBD1 (5 bases). CDR3 size: 17 residues. Deletions cut 7 bases from V and 1 base from J, with 20 bases between. The germline V gene has CDR1 LNHDA and CDR2 SQIVND (reference sequence). CDR3 amino acids: CASNPWGWTGSNQPQHF. As DNA, the CDR3 is TGTGCCAGTAACCCCTGGGGGTGGACTGGAAGCAATCAGCCCCAGCATTTT.

The rearrangement links TRBV9 to TRBJ2-1; 9 nucleotides agree with TRBD2. CDR1 is SGDLS and CDR2 is YYNGEE in the germline V gene. The J segment lost 7 bases and the V segment lost 3 bases, leaving 11 bases of the junction unmatched. CDR3 length: 16 residues. CDR3 sequence reads: CASSGVTSGRGNEQFF. CDR3 sequence (DNA): TGTGCCAGCAGCGGGGTGACTAGCGGCAGGGGAAATGAGCAGTTCTTC.